These T cell receptor beta chains were read from a single sample in a study of blood T cell repertoires in COVID-19. Using immunoSEQ multiplex PCR, the repertoire was profiled, and TCRdb retains in-frame clones only, with some absent. The sample carries under 500,000 clones, roughly 87% recorded once. The sequencing sample was made of PBMCs or T cells enriched from blood (not recorded which). The receptors here all came from a woman aged 18 to 35 with acute COVID-19. Both conserved end residues are part of each CDR3. D genes are given only for firm matches. The size entry is marked missing in some rows and otherwise reads once, few, many or a size class.

j_call: TRBJ2-3
d_call: -
clone_size: -
v_call: TRBV19
cdr3_aa: CATGTGHTDTQYF
cdr3_nt: TGTGCCACCGGTACAGGACACACAGATACGCAGTATTTT

j_call: TRBJ2-2
d_call: -
clone_size: few
v_call: TRBV9
cdr3_aa: CASSVLSMAETGELFF
cdr3_nt: TGTGCCAGCAGCGTACTATCAATGGCGGAAACCGGGGAGCTGTTTTTT

j_call: TRBJ1-1
d_call: -
clone_size: -
v_call: TRBV18
cdr3_aa: CASSPQTGSTEAFF
cdr3_nt: TGTGCCAGCTCACCACAAACAGGGAGTACTGAAGCTTTCTTT

j_call: TRBJ1-1
d_call: TRBD1
clone_size: -
v_call: TRBV10-3
cdr3_aa: CAISEWDRNTEAFF
cdr3_nt: TGTGCCATCAGTGAGTGGGACAGGAACACTGAAGCTTTCTTT

j_call: TRBJ1-5
d_call: TRBD1
clone_size: -
v_call: TRBV4-3
cdr3_aa: CASSQDRGNQPQHF
cdr3_nt: TGCGCCAGCAGCCAGGACAGGGGTAATCAGCCCCAGCATTTT

j_call: TRBJ1-6
d_call: -
clone_size: -
v_call: TRBV3-1/TRBV3-2
cdr3_aa: CASSQGGQNSPLHF
cdr3_nt: TGTGCCAGCAGCCAAGGCGGACAGAATTCACCCCTCCACTTT

j_call: TRBJ1-5
d_call: -
clone_size: -
v_call: TRBV7-2
cdr3_aa: CASSLVGQGGQPQHF
cdr3_nt: TGTGCCAGCAGCTTAGTGGGGCAGGGAGGTCAGCCCCAGCATTTT

j_call: TRBJ1-4
d_call: -
clone_size: few
v_call: TRBV7-9
cdr3_aa: CASSFQGREKLFF
cdr3_nt: TGTGCCAGCAGCTTCCAGGGTCGCGAAAAACTGTTTTTT

j_call: TRBJ2-5
d_call: -
clone_size: -
v_call: TRBV6-5
cdr3_aa: CASSYSGQGGQETQYF
cdr3_nt: TGTGCCAGCAGTTACTCCGGACAGGGAGGGCAAGAGACCCAGTACTTC

j_call: TRBJ2-1
d_call: TRBD2
clone_size: -
v_call: TRBV15
cdr3_aa: CATCLREGLNEQFF
cdr3_nt: TGTGCCACCTGCTTGCGGGAGGGCCTCAATGAGCAGTTCTTC

j_call: TRBJ2-3
d_call: -
clone_size: -
v_call: TRBV5-6
cdr3_aa: CASSLRAGQTDTQYF
cdr3_nt: TGTGCCAGCAGCTTGAGGGCAGGGCAAACAGATACGCAGTATTTT

j_call: TRBJ1-2
d_call: TRBD1
clone_size: -
v_call: TRBV28
cdr3_aa: CASSPGQGDIGYTF
cdr3_nt: TGTGCCAGCAGTCCGGGACAGGGAGATATTGGCTACACCTTC

j_call: TRBJ2-1
d_call: TRBD1
clone_size: -
v_call: TRBV12-3/TRBV12-4
cdr3_aa: CASSPLFGTDQFF
cdr3_nt: TGTGCCAGCAGTCCCCTTTTTGGGACAGACCAGTTCTTC

j_call: TRBJ2-1
d_call: TRBD2
clone_size: -
v_call: TRBV9
cdr3_aa: CASSPDGREDNEQFF
cdr3_nt: TGTGCCAGCAGCCCGGACGGGAGGGAGGACAATGAGCAGTTCTTC

j_call: TRBJ1-1
d_call: TRBD1
clone_size: -
v_call: TRBV10-2
cdr3_aa: CASTGQGNTEAFF
cdr3_nt: TGCGCCAGCACTGGACAGGGAAACACTGAAGCTTTCTTT

j_call: TRBJ1-5
d_call: -
clone_size: -
v_call: TRBV19
cdr3_aa: CASQGGSNQPQHF
cdr3_nt: TGTGCCTCCCAGGGAGGAAGCAATCAGCCCCAGCATTTT